The T cell receptor beta chain described here comes from a study of cytomegalovirus exposure and HLA in healthy donors (TCRdb year 2017). In terms of the full investigation: According to an earlier analysis of 550 to 700 of the donors, about 170 million T cells yielded roughly 110 million unique TCR beta sequences and approximately 280 Gb of sequence data. A separate validation cohort of about 110 different subjects was used in addition to the roughly 620-subject first cohort. Alongside the repertoire data, information on donor age, sex, ethnicity and CMV serostatus was compiled. Roughly 5 DR-DQ haplotypes were handled as single units for association and clustering because linkage in the cohort was strong. A later analysis re-analyzed previously published TCR beta repertoires from 650 to 800 donors and added high-resolution HLA genotyping to study TCR occurrence patterns. Typing coverage varied by locus: about 629-630 donors for A, B, C, DRB1 and DQB1; about 520 for DQA1; around 570 for DPA1; roughly 470 for DPB1. An earlier analysis of approximately 640 of the donors applied high-throughput TCR beta sequencing to assess whether each TCR beta V gene segment acted as functional or pseudogenic. The genetic ancestry cluster associated with self-reported Caucasian donors included 81% of the roughly 380 genotyped donors. All discovery cohort repertoires had been generated on a single sequencing platform. The later analysis used no new phenotypic data to find candidate immune exposures, relying instead on TCR beta sequences and their occurrence across donors. Class I and class II HLA loci were covered by the typing at four-digit resolution. In a later genetic analysis, genome-wide SNP genotypes for about three fifths of the roughly 670 donors were used, and that subset was treated as a discovery cohort. High-throughput TCR immunosequencing, statistical association of individual TCRs with disease status, and machine learning were combined to predict cytomegalovirus infection status. An early release covering roughly 640 HLA-typed donors comprised about 290 gigabases of sequencing data and tens of millions of unique TCR sequences. The study was designed to test whether signatures of past pathogen exposure could be identified by cataloging public T cell receptors. Among some 410 genotyped donors of the cohort, an average of approximately 240,000 unique TCR beta nucleotide sequences was sequenced per donor, of which about 19% were non-productive. The study profiled the T cell repertoires of 666 subjects by immunosequencing and related them to cytomegalovirus serostatus.

Germline trimming amounts to 3 bases on V and 2 bases on J, with 5 as the count of junction bases outside the gene matches. CDR1 and CDR2 are drawn from the germline V gene (reference sequence): LNHDA, SQIVND. The CDR3 holds 15 amino acids from the cysteine to the phenylalanine. Of all the DNA, just the CDR3 is kept, 45 bases in frame from base 1. Overall study results and their limits: A total of 164 TCR beta chains were listed by the study as associated with cytomegalovirus. Across donors, most TCR sequences were observed very rarely, whereas some public TCRs were present in many individuals. A few of the identified cytomegalovirus-associated TCR beta chains were confirmed in vitro to be specific for cytomegalovirus antigens. At a false discovery rate of 0.05, a later analysis linked about 16,000 TCR beta sequences to specific HLA alleles. Seventeen rarely observed V segments, including chromosome 9 orphons, were excluded from the earlier analysis of a few hundred of the donors because counts were too low. Some IMGT-functional V segments, including TRBV6-2 and TRBV6-3, could not be distinguished by the 87-base-pair reads and were therefore excluded. In a later analysis, HLA-associated TCR beta chains were found to be more clonally expanded and to have lower generation probabilities than equally common non-associated chains. According to the authors, the approach could potentially be generalized to other disease states and immunological phenotypes. Most CMV-associated TCR beta chains appeared to be HLA-restricted in a later analysis, and the HLA associations seemed to be driven largely by CMV exposure. The sequencing pipeline was judged likely to have produced a cluster of highly shared sequence variants as a technical artifact. Linkage disequilibrium might explain the correlated functional status among segregating V segments, but an unknown experimental factor could not be ruled out. Compared with the roughly 670-donor mean, donors in an Asian-associated ancestry cluster had fewer N-insertions in productive TCRs, according to a later genetic analysis. In both the original and validation cohorts, the classifier was reported to diagnose cytomegalovirus status with high specificity and sensitivity. In a later genetic analysis, a missense DCLRE1C variant was associated with V-gene and J-gene trimming of TCR beta chains, and the association was replicated in an independent cohort. A further reported finding was that TCR beta sequences accurately predicted the HLA-A and HLA-B alleles for most subjects in the first cohort. Because some donors lacked HLA typing at each locus, the association tests relied only on the typed subset. According to a later analysis, parvovirus B19, influenza, CMV and Epstein-Barr virus appeared linked to several top co-occurrence clusters. Strong co-occurrence of HLA alleles, especially DR and DQ, made assigning TCR associations to individual alleles difficult. Only TCR beta chains were sequenced in this cohort, and the absence of alpha or paired-chain data limited detectable features. Immune exposure information for the cohort was limited to CMV serostatus. The presence/absence analyses assumed that sequencing depth was roughly uniform across donors, and that assumption may not be true. In a later analysis, TCR association rates were found to vary across HLA loci, with the most associated TCRs seen for DRB1 alleles and the fewest for HLA-C alleles. In an earlier analysis of 450 to 750 of the donors, most TCR beta V segments appeared in productive rearrangements about 87% or about 30% of the time, broadly matching IMGT annotations.

The cohort comprised 550 to 700 healthy bone marrow donors. Cohort members were all nominally healthy when sampled, although unrecorded immune exposures were likely present. The donor tested CMV seronegative, placing the donor among the 350 or so seronegative members of the cohort. Each donor provided a peripheral blood sample, and peripheral blood mononuclear cells were used for TCR beta sequencing. The Qiagen DNeasy Blood Extraction Kit was used to extract genomic DNA from the blood cell samples. Worth noting for this clone: This receptor's antigen is unknown. No base quality information exists; no much larger clone differs at one position.

Library preparation employed the immunoSEQ multiplex PCR assay. For the multiplex PCR, a mixture combining 60 forward primers for TCR Vbeta segments and 13 reverse primers for TCR Jbeta segments was used. The CDR3 region of rearranged TCR beta genes was amplified from genomic DNA with a multiplex PCR assay. Amplified TCR beta libraries were sequenced as 87-base-pair reads on the Illumina HiSeq System. Per the original workflow: Across the roughly 700 repertoires, a later analysis counted 80 million or so unique TCR beta chains, 9.5 million to 12 million of which were shared by at least two donors. Raw reads were error-corrected and collapsed into unique sequences with a nearest-neighbor algorithm that merged closely related sequences to remove PCR and sequencing errors. To assign V, D and J gene segments, CDR3 sequences were aligned to IMGT reference sequences. For a sequence to be retained, at least a six-nucleotide match to both a V gene segment and a J gene segment was required. A rearrangement was called productive if the CDR3 had no stop codons and remained in frame with V and J, and every other rearrangement was called non-productive. CDR3 was defined by IMGT convention, running from the second conserved V-encoded cysteine to the conserved J-encoded phenylalanine. Sequences without an unambiguous match to a single V gene segment were excluded from the earlier analysis of several hundred of the donors. In an earlier analysis of approximately 590 of the donors, V segments were called functional above 56.7% productive rearrangements and were called segregating when the between-donor standard deviation exceeded 5%. A statistical classification framework was developed to diagnose cytomegalovirus status using the catalog of TCR beta chain sequences. V and J gene assignment, in a later analysis, came from comparing TCR nucleotide sequences with IMGT/GENE-DB human TR gene sequences. The TCRdist pipeline was used in a later analysis to assign CDR3 sequences and most-parsimonious VDJ recombination scenarios. In a later analysis, each TCR beta chain was defined by its CDR3 amino acid sequence together with its V-gene family, and reads without a unique V-gene family were excluded. In a later analysis, around 650 highly shared, low-generation-probability nucleotide sequences were removed to address suspected cross-contamination and a sequencing artifact. In a later analysis, a clonal expansion index was calculated for each public chain from normalized within-repertoire ranks of inferred template counts. In a later analysis, generation probabilities were computed using a VDJ recombination model fitted to out-of-frame rearrangements, and the results were checked against IGoR. In a later analysis, TCR-TCR, TCR-HLA and TCR-CMV co-occurrence was scored with hypergeometric tests, and a repertoire-size bias correction was applied to TCR pairs. A later analysis estimated false discovery rates by permuting HLA or CMV assignments 20 times. In a later analysis, co-occurring TCRs were grouped with DBSCAN, and TCRdist sequence similarity was added when clustering was performed within HLA-allele-positive subsets. Co-occurrence clustering excluded repertoires with fewer than 30,000 or more than 120,000 public chains, plus five with anomalous nucleotide sharing. In TCRdb, the immuneACCESS table is reduced to in-frame sequences with V and J assigned. These tables do not hold every clone; where another copy was compared, an unresolved V gene accounts for under half, and the others remain unexplained. D and trimming come from the DNA, and the V and J calls and clone size come from that table. The sample table lists around 130,000 clones, approximately 80% of them with a count of one. The top ten clonotypes cover roughly 1.2% of the sample.

Sequences were obtained from PBMCs. The V and J segments used are TRBV19 and TRBJ2-5, with 8 bases matching TRBD2. The receptor comes from a girl between 2 and 10 years old in good health and CMV-seronegative. The CDR3 region: CASSMASGLQETQYF. The DNA sequence is TGTGCCAGTAGTATGGCTAGCGGGCTACAAGAGACCCAGTACTTC.